One and the same sample provided the 4 T cell receptor beta chains below, sequenced in a study of regulatory T cells in long-lasting Graves disease. Time point: newly diagnosed GD, antithyroid drugs for less than 3 months. With RNA extracted from PBMCs as input, the TCR library was made. Researchers made TCR beta libraries by using iRepertoire HTBI primers and running Arm-PCR on CDR3 regions. TCRdb ran MiXCR on the multiplex PCR reads and lists one entry per CDR3 protein. The profile shows about 460,000 distinct CDR3 sequences, about 15% of them singletons. This sample also belongs to another study, concerning T cells in Graves' hyperthyroidism and ophthalmopathy.

This material consisted of peripheral blood mononuclear cells (PBMCs), taken at new diagnosis, from a patient treated with antithyroid drugs. These TCRs come from a woman in her fifties or sixties with Graves disease.

The chain recombines TRBV24-1 with TRBJ2-5; no definite D call. The V end lost 3 bases, the J end lost 3 bases, and 13 bases lay between the germline ends. Germline V lookup: CDR1 KGHDR, CDR2 SFDVKD. The CDR3 has 15 residues. CDR3 sequence (DNA): TGTGCCACCAGTGATCCCCAGGATTTCAAAGAGACCCAGTACTTC. This codes for CATSDPQDFKETQYF.

Notes on this clonotype: This sequence may be a read error, since a much larger clone differs from it by one base. The rearrangement links TRBV28 to TRBJ2-1; possible D gene TRBD2, 5 bases. The V end lost 6 bases, the J end lost 2 bases, and 5 bases lay between the germline ends. This CDR3 region has 12 residues. CDR1 and CDR2 from the germline V gene are MDHEN and SYDVKM. The CDR3 is CASRRAYNEQFF. CDR3 bases: TGTGCCAGCAGGCGGGCCTACAATGAGCAGTTCTTC.

This clonotype was picked up a small number of times. The V gene is TRBV7-2, the J gene TRBJ1-2; a weak D match, TRBD1 (5 bases). There are 15 residues in the CDR3. Trimming cost V 3 bases and J 0 bases, with 11 bases left between them. The germline V gene encodes CDR1 SGHTA and CDR2 FQGNSA. CDR3 amino acids: CASSLMDTANYGYTF. CDR3 nucleotides: TGTGCCAGCAGCTTGATGGACACAGCTAACTATGGCTACACCTTC.

This clonotype has only a few counts. A read error may explain this, as a much larger clone is one base away. The chain carries TRBV24-1 and TRBJ2-1; D remains ambiguous. CDR1 is KGHDR, CDR2 SFDVKD, per germline. This CDR3 has 17 residues. The CDR3 reads CATSDQTGRRAYNEQLF. The CDR3 nucleotides read TGTGCCACCAGTGACCAGACGGGCCGCCGAGCCTACAATGAGCAGCTCTTC.